This entry concerns a single TCR beta chain. This sample stems from a study of shared clonotypes between healthy human individuals. Naive CD8 cells were CD45RO-negative, positively selected for CCR7, excluding terminally differentiated effector memory CD45RA+ cells. A deep-level run was used for the assay. Clones were sequenced by immunoSEQ multiplex PCR, and TCRdb holds only the in-frame ones, with some missing. The table has around 1.9 million clones, about 93% seen once; the top ten hold 1.7%. The CDR3 contains 16 residues. CDR1 SNHLY and CDR2 FYNNEI come from the germline V gene. The ends lost 6 bases at V and 2 bases at J; junction bases unmatched: 11.

Sequencing used naive CD8+ T cells from PBMCs. The receptor was derived from a young man in good health. Some clones in this sample may be carry-over from other donors' samples. This sequence joins TRBV2 and TRBJ2-3, with TRBD1 identical over 7 bases. The DNA of the CDR3 is TGTGCCAGCAGAGGACACTCCGGGACAGACACAGATACGCAGTATTTT. This codes for CASRGHSGTDTDTQYF.